This T cell receptor beta chain was sequenced in a study of blood T cell repertoires in COVID-19. Whole-study context: Spain, Italy and the United States supplied samples that represented acute and convalescent COVID-19.

Study members were between roughly 18 and 89 years old and lived in 24 US regions. Here immunoSEQ multiplex PCR was the method, and the copy in TCRdb shows in-frame clones only, minus some. Among about 63,000 clones listed, 80% to 90% were seen once. Sequencing used PBMCs or T cells enriched from blood (not recorded which). The receptor comes from a woman aged 40 to 55 with acute COVID-19.

CDR3 DNA sequence: TGCGCCAGCCGCCCCAGCGGTAGCCAAGAGACCCAGTACTTC. Protein product: CASRPSGSQETQYF. The chain has TRBV5-1 and TRBJ2-5; D might be TRBD2 (5 bases). The germline V gene has CDR1 SGHRS and CDR2 YFSETQ. The CDR3 runs to 14 residues. Trimming removed 7 bases at V and 1 base at J, with 14 bases between.